This TCR beta chain was captured in a study of shared clonotypes between healthy human individuals. The method was immunoSEQ multiplex PCR; TCRdb's version includes in-frame clones alone and lacks a portion of them. This repertoire shows around 370,000 clones, 90% to 97% found once; its top ten account for around 0.29%. V was cut by 0 bases and J by 1 base, with 10 bases left in between. Germline CDR1 SGHTS, CDR2 YDEGEE. CDR3 length: 15 amino acids. This receptor was identified in a young man in good health. This rearrangement joins TRBV5-8 to TRBJ1-1; weak D call: TRBD1 (5 bases). The sequencing sample was made of memory CD8+ T cells sorted from blood. Specified subset: CD45RO+ cells pooled with CCR7-negative TemRA cells. CDR3 sequence: CASSLAPGGNTEAFF. In nucleotides, the CDR3 is TGTGCCAGCAGCTTGGCCCCGGGGGGGAACACTGAAGCTTTCTTT.